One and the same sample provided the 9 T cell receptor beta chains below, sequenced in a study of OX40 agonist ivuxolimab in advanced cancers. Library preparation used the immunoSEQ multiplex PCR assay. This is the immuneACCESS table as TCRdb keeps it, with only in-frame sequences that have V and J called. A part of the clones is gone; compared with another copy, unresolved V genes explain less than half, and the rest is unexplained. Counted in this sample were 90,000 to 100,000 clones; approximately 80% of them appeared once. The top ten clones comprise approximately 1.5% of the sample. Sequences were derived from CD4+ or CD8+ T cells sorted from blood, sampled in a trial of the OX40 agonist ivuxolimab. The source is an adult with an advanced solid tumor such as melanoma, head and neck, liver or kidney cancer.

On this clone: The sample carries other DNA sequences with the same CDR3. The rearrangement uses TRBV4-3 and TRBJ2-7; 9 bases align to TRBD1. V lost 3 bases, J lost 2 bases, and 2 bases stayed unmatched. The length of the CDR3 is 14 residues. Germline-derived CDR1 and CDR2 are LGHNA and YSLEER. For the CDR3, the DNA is TGCGCCAGCAGCCAGGACAGGGGCCCCTACGAGCAGTACTTC. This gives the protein CASSQDRGPYEQYF.

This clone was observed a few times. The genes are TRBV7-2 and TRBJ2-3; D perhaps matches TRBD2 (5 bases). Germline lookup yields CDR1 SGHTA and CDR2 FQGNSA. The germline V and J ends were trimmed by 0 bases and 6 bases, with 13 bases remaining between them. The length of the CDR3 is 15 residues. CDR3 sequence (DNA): TGTGCCAGCAGCTTAGCCGGGGTAGGGTTGGATACGCAGTATTTT. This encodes CASSLAGVGLDTQYF.

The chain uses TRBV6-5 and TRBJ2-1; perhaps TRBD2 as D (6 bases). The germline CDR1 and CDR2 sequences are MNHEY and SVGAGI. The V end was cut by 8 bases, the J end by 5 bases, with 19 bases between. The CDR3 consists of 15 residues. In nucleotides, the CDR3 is TGTGCCAGCGTTGGGGGGTACGACGAAAACAATGAGCAGTTCTTC. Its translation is CASVGGYDENNEQFF.

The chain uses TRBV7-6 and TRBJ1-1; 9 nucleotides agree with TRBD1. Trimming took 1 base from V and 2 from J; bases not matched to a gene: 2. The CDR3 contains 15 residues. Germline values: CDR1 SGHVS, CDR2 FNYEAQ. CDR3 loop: CASSLGGQGNTEAFF. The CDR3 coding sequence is TGTGCCAGCAGCTTAGGGGGACAGGGTAACACTGAAGCTTTCTTT.

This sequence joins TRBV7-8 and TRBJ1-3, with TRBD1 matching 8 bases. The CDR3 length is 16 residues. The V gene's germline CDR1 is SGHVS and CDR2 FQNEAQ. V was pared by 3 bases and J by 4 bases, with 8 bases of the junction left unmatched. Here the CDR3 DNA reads TGTGCCAGCAGCTTGTCAGGGGGCGCAGGGGGAAACACCATATATTTT. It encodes CASSLSGGAGGNTIYF.

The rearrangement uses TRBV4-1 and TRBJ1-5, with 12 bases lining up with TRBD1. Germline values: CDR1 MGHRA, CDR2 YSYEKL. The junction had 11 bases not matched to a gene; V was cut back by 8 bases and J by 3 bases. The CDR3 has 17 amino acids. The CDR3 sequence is CASGGGTGGITNQPQHF. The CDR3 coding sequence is TGCGCCAGCGGTGGGGGGACAGGGGGCATTACCAATCAGCCCCAGCATTTT.

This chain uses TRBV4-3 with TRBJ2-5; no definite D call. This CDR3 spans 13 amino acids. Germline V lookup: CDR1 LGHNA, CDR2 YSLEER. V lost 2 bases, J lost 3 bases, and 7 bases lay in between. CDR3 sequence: CASSQSPEETQYF. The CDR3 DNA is TGCGCCAGCAGCCAATCTCCCGAAGAGACCCAGTACTTC.

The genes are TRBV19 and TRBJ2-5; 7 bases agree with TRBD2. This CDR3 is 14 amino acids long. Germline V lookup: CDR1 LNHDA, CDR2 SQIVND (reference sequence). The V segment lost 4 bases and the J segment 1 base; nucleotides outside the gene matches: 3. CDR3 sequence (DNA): TGTGCCAGTAGTAACAGACTAGCCCAAGAGACCCAGTACTTC. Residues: CASSNRLAQETQYF.

The CDR3 reads CASSLEGDSFYGYTF. Here the CDR3 DNA reads TGTGCCAGCAGCCTAGAAGGGGACTCCTTCTATGGCTACACCTTC. The chain links TRBV9 to TRBJ1-2, with D tentatively TRBD1 (5 bases). This CDR3 spans 15 amino acids. Germline loops: CDR1 SGDLS, CDR2 YYNGEE. V was pared by 4 bases and J by 4 bases, with 17 bases between.